The 12 T cell receptor beta chains listed next were all sequenced from one sample in a study of blood T cell repertoires in COVID-19. Assay used: immunoSEQ multiplex PCR; TCRdb lists only in-frame clones, some missing. The data show hundreds of thousands of clones, approximately 90% seen once. The specimen was peripheral blood. These receptors all come from a young man with COVID-19, enrolled during active disease.

There are a few counts of this clone. This CDR3 is CASSLVASGSNEQFF. The CDR3 DNA reads as TGTGCCAGCAGCTTAGTCGCTAGCGGGAGCAATGAGCAGTTCTTC. The chain joins TRBV11-3 to TRBJ2-1; 10 bases fit TRBD2. Germline values: CDR1 SGHNT, CDR2 YENEEA. The V and J ends lost 1 base and 6 bases, in that order; junction bases with no gene match: 3. CDR3 length: 15 residues.

This clone was seen just once. The genes are TRBV19 and TRBJ2-3; a weak D match, TRBD2 (5 bases). The length of the CDR3 is 15 residues. Germline V lookup: CDR1 LNHDA, CDR2 SQIVND (reference sequence). Trimming pared 8 bases from V and 3 bases from J, leaving 18 bases between. The CDR3 loop is CASESRARGTDTQYF. The DNA of the CDR3 is TGTGCCAGTGAGTCGAGGGCTCGGGGAACAGATACGCAGTATTTT.

The V gene is TRBV5-8, the J gene TRBJ1-5; the D is unclear. Trimming stripped 0 bases from V and 2 bases from J, with 6 bases between. The CDR3 is made up of 14 amino acids. The germline V gene encodes CDR1 SGHTS and CDR2 YDEGEE. CDR3 coding DNA: TGTGCCAGCAGCTTGGTGGCGGGCAATCAGCCCCAGCATTTT. This codes for CASSLVAGNQPQHF.

This chain uses TRBV6-5 with TRBJ1-4, with D possibly being TRBD1 (6 bases). V was pared by 2 bases and J by 7 bases, with 14 bases between. Per the germline V gene, CDR1 is MNHEY and CDR2 is SVGAGI. This CDR3 comprises 15 residues. The CDR3 here is CASSYDRSQSEKLFF. The CDR3 bases are TGTGCCAGCAGTTACGACAGGAGCCAGTCTGAAAAACTGTTTTTT.

V gene TRBV18 combines with J gene TRBJ1-3; tentative D call: TRBD1 (5 bases). The V end lost 0 bases, the J end lost 0 bases, and 12 bases lay between the germline ends. CDR1 KGHSH and CDR2 LQKENI come from the germline V gene. The CDR3 extends over 17 amino acids. The CDR3 reads CASSPPTGLSSGNTIYF. CDR3 DNA sequence: TGTGCCAGCTCACCACCCACAGGCCTCAGCTCTGGAAACACCATATATTTT.

This rearrangement joins TRBV6-5 to TRBJ2-5, with 10 bases that match TRBD2. Unmatched junction bases numbered 2, after V lost 2 bases and J lost 2 bases. The CDR3 covers 15 residues. Germline-derived CDR1 and CDR2 are MNHEY and SVGAGI. CDR3 region: CASSYSGREQETQYF. The CDR3 DNA reads as TGTGCCAGCAGTTACAGCGGGAGGGAACAAGAGACCCAGTACTTC.

V usage is TRBV5-1 and J usage is TRBJ1-1; tentatively, D is TRBD1 (5 bases). V lost 1 base, J lost 2 bases, and 12 bases lay in between. CDR3 length: 15 amino acids. Germline CDR1 and CDR2: SGHRS and YFSETQ. DNA for the CDR3: TGCGCCAGCAGCTTGCCGGGGGGTAGCAACACTGAAGCTTTCTTT. Translating it yields CASSLPGGSNTEAFF.

The genes are TRBV9 and TRBJ2-2; D possibly corresponds to TRBD2 (6 bases). In germline, CDR1 is SGDLS, CDR2 YYNGEE. Trimming shortened V by 0 bases and J by 0 bases, and 15 bases separated the two germline ends. The CDR3 contains 18 residues. The CDR3 DNA sequence: TGTGCCAGCAGCGTAGAGCCGAATAGCGGAGCGAACACCGGGGAGCTGTTTTTT. Translated: CASSVEPNSGANTGELFF.

The chain joins TRBV11-2 to TRBJ1-2; D gene unclear. CDR1 is SGHAT, CDR2 FQNNGV, per germline. V dropped 2 bases and J dropped 6 bases, with 13 bases sitting between them. The CDR3 spans 14 residues. CDR3: CASSLLRERHGYTF. CDR3 DNA sequence: TGTGCCAGCAGCTTACTGAGAGAGAGGCATGGCTACACCTTC.

The chain links TRBV11-2 to TRBJ2-2; 7 bases map to TRBD2. This CDR3 comprises 17 residues. The germline CDR1 and CDR2 sequences are SGHAT and FQNNGV. V lost 5 bases and J lost 4; bases outside the gene matches: 13. The CDR3 region is CASSHTPSGGGTGELFF. The CDR3 DNA follows: TGTGCCAGCAGCCATACCCCCTCGGGCGGGGGCACCGGGGAGCTGTTTTTT.

The gene calls are TRBV12-3 or TRBV12-4 and TRBJ2-3; D remains ambiguous. The CDR3 runs to 13 residues. V was cut by 11 bases and J by 4 bases, with 16 bases left in between. CDR3 sequence: CALSLGPSDTQYF. The CDR3 coding sequence is TGTGCCCTCAGTTTAGGGCCGTCAGATACGCAGTATTTT.

The chain carries TRBV5-6 and TRBJ2-2; possible D gene TRBD2, 5 bases. The germline gives CDR1 SGHDT, CDR2 YYEEEE. CDR3 length equals 15 residues. V lost 2 bases, J lost 2 bases, and 10 bases lay in between. The CDR3 is CASSFGLSNTGELFF. The CDR3 nucleotides are TGTGCCAGCAGCTTCGGACTCTCCAACACCGGGGAGCTGTTTTTT.